A selection of T cell receptor beta chains follows, all from one sample in a study of blood T cell repertoires in COVID-19. TCRdb's table, derived via immunoSEQ multiplex PCR, lists solely in-frame clones and lacks some. Here the sample spans 70,000 or so clones, 90% being singletons. The specimen was peripheral blood. These receptors were taken from a man over 45 with acute or convalescent COVID-19. Each CDR3 is given with its conserved first and last residue. The D gene is left open where the match is weak. The size of a clone is reported for some rows only, either as once, few or many, or as a class for expanded clones.

CDR3 length	V gene	D gene	J gene	clone size	CDR3 protein	CDR3 DNA
15	TRBV7-3	TRBD1	TRBJ2-3	once	CASSRQGASTDTQYF	TGTGCCAGCAGCCGACAGGGGGCTAGCACAGATACGCAGTATTTT
15	TRBV5-1	NA	TRBJ2-3	once	CASTERGGGPDTQYF	TGCGCCAGCACCGAGCGGGGTGGGGGCCCAGATACGCAGTATTTT
15	TRBV9	TRBD1	TRBJ1-4	once	CASSVGGTVNEKLFF	TGTGCCAGCAGCGTTGGAGGGACAGTTAATGAAAAACTGTTTTTT
17	TRBV7-8	NA	TRBJ1-3	NA	CASSEARDSRWGNTIYF	TGTGCCAGCAGCGAAGCCCGGGACTCCCGATGGGGAAACACCATATATTTT
16	TRBV6-6	TRBD1	TRBJ1-5	NA	CASRLGQGLRNQPQHF	TGTGCCAGCAGGTTGGGACAGGGGTTACGCAATCAGCCCCAGCATTTT
16	TRBV30	TRBD1	TRBJ1-5	once	CAWSPRTGRSNQPQHF	TGTGCCTGGAGTCCTCGGACAGGGAGAAGCAATCAGCCCCAGCATTTT
15	TRBV7-3	NA	TRBJ2-2	once	CASSLLQGGTGELFF	TGTGCCAGCAGCTTATTGCAGGGGGGCACCGGGGAGCTGTTTTTT
14	TRBV28	NA	TRBJ1-6	NA	CASSAAHARSPLHF	TGTGCCAGCAGCGCGGCTCACGCGAGGTCACCCCTCCACTTT
15	TRBV27	NA	TRBJ2-7	NA	CASSGLGERTYEQYF	TGTGCCAGCAGTGGTCTTGGGGAGCGGACCTACGAGCAGTACTTC
12	TRBV6-2/TRBV6-3	NA	TRBJ1-2	NA	CASSDGVYGYTF	TGTGCCAGCAGCGACGGGGTCTATGGCTACACCTTC
17	TRBV4-1	TRBD2	TRBJ2-1	NA	CASSQAEGLAEYNEQFF	TGCGCCAGCAGCCAAGCGGAGGGACTAGCGGAATACAATGAGCAGTTCTTC
12	TRBV27	NA	TRBJ2-7	NA	CASRRGGYEQYF	TGTGCCAGCCGCCGAGGGGGATACGAGCAGTACTTC
11	TRBV5-5	NA	TRBJ2-1	NA	CASSSYNEQFF	TGTGCCAGCAGCTCTTACAATGAGCAGTTCTTC
13	TRBV7-9	NA	TRBJ1-1	NA	CASRRQSHTEAFF	TGTGCCAGTAGGAGACAGTCCCACACTGAAGCTTTCTTT
16	TRBV28	NA	TRBJ1-1	NA	CASSPAGDGTLNEAFF	TGTGCCAGCAGCCCCGCAGGGGATGGTACTCTTAACGAAGCTTTCTTT
15	TRBV10-3	TRBD1	TRBJ2-2	NA	CAIRGKGAGTGELFF	TGTGCCATCAGGGGAAAGGGGGCCGGCACCGGGGAGCTGTTTTTT
16	TRBV5-4	TRBD2	TRBJ2-1	NA	CASSLGGAGSYNEQFF	TGTGCCAGCAGCTTGGGGGGAGCGGGGTCCTACAATGAGCAGTTCTTC
17	TRBV18	NA	TRBJ1-4	NA	CASSPGQTSPPNEKLFF	TGTGCCAGCTCACCAGGGCAAACTTCACCCCCTAATGAAAAACTGTTTTTT
13	TRBV28	NA	TRBJ1-2	NA	CASRPLGEYGYTF	TGTGCCAGCAGACCCTTGGGAGAGTATGGCTACACCTTC
15	TRBV13	NA	TRBJ1-2	NA	CASSLGSQGNYGYTF	TGTGCCAGCAGCTTAGGCTCACAGGGTAACTATGGCTACACCTTC
14	TRBV6-5	NA	TRBJ1-3	NA	CASSRDISGNTIYF	TGTGCCAGCAGCCGGGACATCTCTGGAAACACCATATATTTT
16	TRBV18	TRBD2	TRBJ2-7	NA	CASSPTLGGVAYEQYF	TGTGCCAGCTCACCGACCCTCGGGGGGGTGGCCTACGAGCAGTACTTC
14	TRBV10-3	TRBD2	TRBJ2-3	once	CAINRVAGGDTQYF	TGTGCCATCAACCGAGTAGCGGGGGGTGACACGCAGTATTTT
11	TRBV27	NA	TRBJ2-3	NA	CASSFADTQYF	TGTGCCAGCAGTTTCGCGGATACGCAGTATTTT
16	TRBV15	TRBD2	TRBJ2-1	NA	CATSSASGGAKDEQFF	TGTGCCACCAGCAGTGCTAGCGGGGGGGCCAAGGATGAGCAGTTCTTC
13	TRBV15	NA	TRBJ2-7	NA	CATSRGQFYEQYF	TGTGCCACCAGCAGAGGGCAGTTCTACGAGCAGTACTTC
15	TRBV5-1	NA	TRBJ1-4	NA	CASSLSGEPVEKLFF	TGCGCCAGCAGCCTCTCTGGGGAGCCGGTGGAAAAACTGTTTTTT
16	TRBV3-1/TRBV3-2	TRBD1	TRBJ1-2	NA	CASSLKPNRGWDGYTF	TGTGCCAGCAGTCTCAAGCCGAACAGGGGGTGGGATGGCTACACCTTC
12	TRBV2	NA	TRBJ1-2	NA	CASTSPNYGYTF	TGTGCCAGCACTTCTCCTAACTATGGCTACACCTTC
10	TRBV6-5	NA	TRBJ1-3	NA	CASIRDTIYF	TGTGCCAGCATCCGAGACACCATATATTTT
15	TRBV28	NA	TRBJ2-7	NA	CASSSSKGGFYEQYF	TGTGCCAGCAGTTCCTCTAAGGGGGGGTTCTACGAGCAGTACTTC
18	TRBV3-1/TRBV3-2	NA	TRBJ2-5	NA	CASSQAVVYGTEKETQYF	TGTGCCAGCAGCCAAGCGGTTGTGTACGGGACTGAAAAAGAGACCCAGTACTTC
14	TRBV7-9	NA	TRBJ1-2	NA	CASSPDRNNYGYTF	TGTGCCAGCAGCCCGGACAGAAATAACTATGGCTACACCTTC
13	TRBV28	NA	TRBJ1-2	NA	CASRIGANYGYTF	TGTGCCAGCAGGATCGGGGCTAACTATGGCTACACCTTC
13	TRBV7-9	NA	TRBJ1-4	NA	CASSPSRAGELFF	TGTGCCAGCAGCCCCTCGAGGGCAGGGGAACTGTTTTTT
16	TRBV6-5	NA	TRBJ2-1	NA	CASSYQGRGTGNEQFF	TGTGCCAGCAGTTACCAGGGCAGGGGTACAGGGAATGAGCAGTTCTTC
16	TRBV19	NA	TRBJ2-3	NA	CASTKSTLLSTDTQYF	TGTGCCAGTACCAAATCAACTCTCCTCAGCACAGATACGCAGTATTTT
16	TRBV4-2	NA	TRBJ1-3	NA	CASSQDPGFPGNTIYF	TGTGCCAGCAGCCAAGATCCGGGGTTTCCTGGAAACACCATATATTTT
13	TRBV6-5	TRBD1	TRBJ1-2	NA	CASSKNRGDGYTF	TGTGCCAGCAGTAAAAACAGGGGCGATGGCTACACCTTC
12	TRBV3-1/TRBV3-2	NA	TRBJ1-1	NA	CASSQRTAEAFF	TGTGCCAGCAGCCAGAGGACAGCTGAAGCTTTCTTT
17	TRBV28	TRBD1	TRBJ1-2	NA	CASSSGTGEKDFHGYTF	TGTGCCAGCAGTTCCGGGACAGGGGAAAAGGACTTCCATGGCTACACCTTC
17	TRBV13	TRBD2	TRBJ2-1	NA	CASSVSGGPSSYNEQFF	TGTGCCAGCAGCGTTAGCGGGGGGCCAAGCTCCTACAATGAGCAGTTCTTC
15	TRBV27	NA	TRBJ2-2	NA	CASSLQFSGAGELFF	TGTGCCAGCAGTTTACAGTTTTCGGGGGCCGGGGAGCTGTTTTTT
16	TRBV6-2/TRBV6-3	NA	TRBJ1-4	NA	CASSTPDTPTNEKLFF	TGTGCCAGCAGTACCCCCGACACCCCAACTAATGAAAAACTGTTTTTT